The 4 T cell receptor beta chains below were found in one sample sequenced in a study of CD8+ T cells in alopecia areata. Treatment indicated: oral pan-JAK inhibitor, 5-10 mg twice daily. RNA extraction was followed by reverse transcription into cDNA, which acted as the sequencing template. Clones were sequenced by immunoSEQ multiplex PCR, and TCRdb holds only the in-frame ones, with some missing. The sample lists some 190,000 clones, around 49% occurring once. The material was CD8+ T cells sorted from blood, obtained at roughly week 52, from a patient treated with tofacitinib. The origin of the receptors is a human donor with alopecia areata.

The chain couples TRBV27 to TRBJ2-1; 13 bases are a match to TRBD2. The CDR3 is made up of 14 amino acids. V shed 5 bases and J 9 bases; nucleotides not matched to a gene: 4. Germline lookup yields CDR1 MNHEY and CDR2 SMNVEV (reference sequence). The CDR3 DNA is TGTGCCAGCAGTGGGACTAGCGGGGCTTTTGAGCAGTTCTTC. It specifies CASSGTSGAFEQFF.

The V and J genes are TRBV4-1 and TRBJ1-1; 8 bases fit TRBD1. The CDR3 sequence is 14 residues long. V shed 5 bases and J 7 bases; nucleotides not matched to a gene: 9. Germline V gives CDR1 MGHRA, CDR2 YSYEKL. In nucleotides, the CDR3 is TGCGCCAGCAGCGCTCGGACAGGGCTATTTGAAGCTTTCTTT. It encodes CASSARTGLFEAFF.

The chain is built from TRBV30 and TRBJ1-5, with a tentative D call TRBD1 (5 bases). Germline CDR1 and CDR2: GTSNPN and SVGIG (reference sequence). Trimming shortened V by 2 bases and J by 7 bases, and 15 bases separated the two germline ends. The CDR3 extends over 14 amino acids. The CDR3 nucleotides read TGTGCCTGGAGTATTGGGCCAGGGAAACAGCCCCAGCATTTT. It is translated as CAWSIGPGKQPQHF. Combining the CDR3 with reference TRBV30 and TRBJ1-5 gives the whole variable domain SQTIHQWPATLVQPVGSPLSLECTVEGTSNPNLYWYRQAAGRGLQLLFYSVGIGQISSEVPQNLSASRPQDRQFILSSKKLLLSDSGFYLCAWSIGPGKQPQHFGDGTRLSIL.

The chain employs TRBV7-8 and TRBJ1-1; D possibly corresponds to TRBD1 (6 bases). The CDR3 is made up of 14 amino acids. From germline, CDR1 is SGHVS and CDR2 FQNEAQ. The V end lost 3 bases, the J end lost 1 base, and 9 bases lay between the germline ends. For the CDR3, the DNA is TGTGCCAGCAGCTTTGGGACACAGAACACTGAAGCTTTCTTT. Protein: CASSFGTQNTEAFF.